This TCR beta chain was obtained from a study of shared clonotypes between healthy human individuals (dated by TCRdb to about 2020). With regard to the full study: A few men and a couple of women, aged 18 to 49 years, made up the cohort. For each donor, CD4 naive and CD4 memory were each run on three plates, CD8 naive on two plates, and CD8 memory on one plate. To increase sequencing depth and limit assay-specific biases, TCR repertoire library preparation and sequencing were carried out by different laboratories using diverse techniques. To estimate repertoire size and how much clonotype sharing occurs between individuals, the study deeply sequenced the blood TCR repertoires of a handful of healthy adults. Per donor, leukapheresis produced somewhere between about 0.94 and 9 billion PBMCs.

For this clone: The antigen it recognizes is unknown. No clone much larger than this one lies a single base away; base qualities are absent.

Paper-wide results and their limitations: Naive subsets generally had larger estimated clonotype richness than memory subsets. Sampling was restricted to blood, and TCR repertoires in tissues likely differ from the TCR repertoires found in blood. About 5% of naive CD4, 3.5% of naive CD8, approximately 2.2% of memory CD4, and approximately 0.4% of memory CD8 clonotypes were shared across several donors. The genetic and exposure-history diversity represented was limited by the small number of donors. Pairwise subsampling led to the expectation that sequencing depth would affect the degree of clonotype sharing among donors. Even with the large sequencing depth, rarefaction of the sorted-subset datasets indicated that sequencing was incomplete. Compared with non-shared clonotypes, clonotypes shared by all four sorted-subset donors had higher generation probabilities.

The donors were healthy, HIV-negative adults who had no recently reported acute infections or vaccinations. Only Caucasian adults living in Nashville, Tennessee, USA were represented among the donors. CD4+ T cells were enriched by magnetic negative selection; naive cells were then positively selected on CD45RA, and the negative fraction formed the memory subset. Blood was collected by leukapheresis, and PBMCs were isolated by Ficoll-Histopaque density gradient centrifugation and then cryopreserved in liquid nitrogen vapor phase. Analytical flow cytometry was used to check the purity and quantity of every magnetically sorted T cell population. From each sorted fraction, genomic DNA was isolated and quantified by UV absorbance on a Nanodrop 2000c. The germline V gene yields KGHSH for CDR1 and LQKENI for CDR2. The V end loses 0 bases and the J end loses 4 bases, and a stretch of 7 bases separates them. The CDR3 spans 13 residues, from the cysteine through the phenylalanine. The read is trimmed to its CDR3 DNA, 39 bases read in frame from base 1.

TCR CDR3 regions were amplified from genomic DNA by multiplex PCR using the deep immunoSEQ assay. Extracted genomic DNA from each cell subset was distributed evenly across all wells of several immunoSEQ 96-well plates, and each plate was treated as a replicate. For sorted subsets, roughly 200 ng of genomic DNA, equivalent to around 31,000 T cell genomes, went into each replicate PCR. Purified libraries were quantified with a Qubit 3.0 fluorometer, sized on a Bioanalyzer 2100, and re-quantified with the KAPA Library Quantification kit. Every immunoSEQ 96-well plate was sequenced on a dedicated single-read 150-cycle Illumina NextSeq 550 flow cell. In the authors' own workflow: Because only junctional sequences without quality scores were contained in the immunoSEQ output, filtering matching that applied to full-length reads could not be performed. To assign V/J genes and CDR3, sequences were annotated using PyIR, a Python wrapper for IgBLAST v1.9, with IMGT germline references. Any read was removed if the V/J assignment was weak (E-value above 1e-6), the CDR3 was missing, or the read contained stop codons, out-of-frame junctions, or ambiguous translated residues. V3J clonotypes were defined as sequences sharing an identical inferred V gene, J gene, and CDR3 amino acid sequence. Percentage overlap between repertoires was computed as shared unique clonotypes divided by the size of the smaller repertoire. Richness of each repertoire was evaluated using RTK rarefaction, the Chao1 estimator, and Recon v2.1 estimates of unobserved clonotypes. Generation probabilities for all TCRbeta clonotypes obtained by the gDNA method from a handful of donors were computed using OLGA. The immuneACCESS repertoire file appears here via TCRdb, limited to in-frame rearrangements. These files lack a portion of the clones; in checked studies, under half of the deficit traces to unresolved V genes, and the cause of the others is not known. V and J calls and clone size follow that table, whereas D and trimming were derived from the DNA. A total of 2 million to 2.5 million clones appear in this sample, 90% to 96% of them only once. Approximately 0.13% of the sample is taken by the ten largest.

The specimen was naive CD4+ T cells sorted from blood. Per the publication, the cell subset or site label means: CD45RA+ positively selected. The V gene is TRBV18 and the J gene is TRBJ2-7, with the D gene not clear enough to name. The sequence was obtained from a man between 18 and 35 years old in good health. In nucleotides, the sequence is TGTGCCAGCTCACCACCTTTCTCTTACGAGCAGTACTTC. It specifies CASSPPFSYEQYF.